The clone carrying this T cell receptor (beta chain) showed up just once. The PCR made use of 60 Vbeta and 13 Jbeta primers. Only in-frame clones appear in the TCRdb table, and some are missing; sequencing was by immunoSEQ multiplex PCR. The repertoire holds under 250,000 clones, with roughly 85% as singletons. The sample belongs to a study of cytomegalovirus exposure and HLA in healthy donors. The sequenced sample was PBMCs. This receptor was taken from a woman younger than 45 in good health and CMV-seropositive.

The CDR3, as DNA: TGTGCCATCAGCACAAATTATGGCTACACCTTC. Translated, it gives CAISTNYGYTF. The chain uses TRBV10-3 and TRBJ1-2; no definite D call. The CDR3 is made up of 11 amino acids. The V gene's germline CDR1 is ENHRY and CDR2 SYGVKD. Deletions cut 6 bases from V and 5 bases from J, with 7 bases between.